One T cell receptor (beta chain) is described in this entry. These data originate in a study of T cells in tuberculosis. Libraries were prepared by immunoSEQ multiplex PCR; TCRdb keeps only in-frame clonotypes and omits some of them. The sample lists approximately 58,000 clones, over 75% occurring once. Thawed, overnight-rested PBMC were stained with GMM-loaded CD1B tetramer, viability dye and anti-CD3, then sorted. CD1B tetramers were loaded with Rhodococcus equi-derived C32 glucose monomycolate. Trimming took 2 bases from V and 6 from J; bases not matched to a gene: 4. The germline V gene encodes CDR1 SEHNR and CDR2 FQNEAQ (reference sequence). CDR3 length: 15 residues.

The TCR sequence derives from an adult woman with latent tuberculosis. Material: CD1b-GMM tetramer-negative cells sorted from PBMCs. The V and J genes are TRBV7-9 and TRBJ2-6; 7 bases fit TRBD1. For the CDR3, the DNA is TGTGCCAGCAGCTTAAAGGGGGCATTGGCCAACGTCCTGACTTTC. It encodes CASSLKGALANVLTF. Supplemented by reference TRBV7-9 and TRBJ2-6, the full variable domain reads DTGVSQNPRHKITKRGQNVTFRCDPISEHNRLYWYRQTLGQGPEFLTYFQNEAQLEKSRLLSDRFSAERPKGSFSTLEIQRTEQGDSAMYLCASSLKGALANVLTFGAGSRLTVL.